This T cell receptor beta chain was obtained from a study of blood T cells in healthy people across ages (dated by TCRdb to between 2014 and 2017). Looking at the study overall: Template switching captured roughly one uniquely barcoded TCR beta cDNA molecule per two T cells in model experiments. The study measured age-related changes in TCR beta repertoire diversity using deep sequencing normalized with unique cDNA molecular identifiers. To avoid experimental bias, donors of different ages were spread randomly across the sequencing lanes. Two additional independent replicas of 1 million unique cDNA reads from the same blood draw were analyzed for two donors (one aged 18 to 30 and one aged 80 or older). Donors were grouped into four age groups: young (average roughly 17 years), middle-aged (roughly 37), aged (approximately 67) and long-lived (roughly 80). On the study overall, not on this receptor specifically: Bulk unsorted PBMC profiling prevented conclusive comparison of naive and antigen-experienced compartments. Donor CMV infection status was unknown, potentially confounding age-related changes in expanded clonotypes. Compared with the aged group, more naive CD4+ T cells, fewer expanded clones and increased TCR diversity were shown by the long-lived group, suggesting age selection. As age increased, observed TCR beta diversity per million T cells dropped in a roughly linear way, and a significant reduction was already evident by age around 41. Estimates of total diversity based on one million sequenced T cells were considered lower bounds and underestimates. Observed TCR beta diversity correlated strongly with the percentage of naive T cells measured by flow cytometry.

This clonotype turned up a few times. Its cognate antigen has yet to be identified. Base qualities are not provided; no much larger clone lies one nucleotide away. Receptor libraries were prepared by 5' RACE. The data were produced on an Illumina HiSeq 2500. A second roughly 6 to 12 cycle PCR used a sample-barcoded 5' primer and a J-beta primer mix. Each TCR beta cDNA molecule received a unique molecular identifier from a template-switch 5' adaptor carrying 12 random nucleotides. Each sample yielded at least 3 million CDR3-containing paired-end reads. The Mint cDNA synthesis kit, primed by a TRBC-specific oligonucleotide, was used to synthesize first-strand cDNA from all RNA. After uracil-DNA glycosylase treatment, a first 18-cycle PCR used universal primers M1SS and BC2_uni_R on all cDNA. The authors' pipeline ran thus. For normalization, 1 million high-quality reads, each with a distinct molecular identifier, were randomly selected from each sample. Reads sharing molecular identifiers were discarded rather than binned into consensus sequences. MiTCR, with a Q25 quality threshold and the strictest error-elimination algorithm, was used for CDR3 identification, clonotype clustering and error correction. A nonparametric unseen species model with Euler transformation was used to estimate lower-bound total TCR beta diversity. Clones were called with MiXCR by TCRdb after fastp trimmed the public reads at Q25, and only in-frame beta chains were retained. Rows merge per CDR3 protein into single entries with the most common DNA and genes. For this entry, the V and J calls and clone size follow TCRdb and not the study's own pipeline. The sample table holds 800,000 to 1,000,000 distinct CDR3 sequences, of which around 48% were seen once. Around 15% of the sample is held by the ten biggest clonotypes.

The CDR3 runs 15 amino acids, cysteine and phenylalanine included. This entry keeps only the CDR3 DNA: 45 bases, framed from base 1. V and J lose 5 bases and 2 bases, and a span of 12 bases separates them. Taken from the germline V gene, the CDR1 and CDR2 loops are SGHTA and FQGNSA. Systemically healthy Caucasian individuals from Russia, about 38 in total and aged 6 to 90 years, were included as donors. Each donor gave 8 to 10 milliliters of peripheral blood, drawn into EDTA-treated Vacutainer tubes. Ficoll-Paque density-gradient centrifugation was used to isolate PBMCs, with at least 7 million per sample. Trizol reagent was used to extract total RNA from PBMCs, with at least 5.5 micrograms per sample. For every donor, flow cytometry on a PBMC aliquot measured the percentage of naive CD45RAhigh/CD27high T cells.

The chain links TRBV7-2 with TRBJ1-4; a tentative D call is TRBD1 (6 bases match). The clonotype was recovered from a man aged 25 to 40 in good health. Specimen: blood. The DNA sequence follows: TGTGCCAGCAGCCTGGACAGAACGACTAATGAAAAACTGTTTTTT. It encodes CASSLDRTTNEKLFF.